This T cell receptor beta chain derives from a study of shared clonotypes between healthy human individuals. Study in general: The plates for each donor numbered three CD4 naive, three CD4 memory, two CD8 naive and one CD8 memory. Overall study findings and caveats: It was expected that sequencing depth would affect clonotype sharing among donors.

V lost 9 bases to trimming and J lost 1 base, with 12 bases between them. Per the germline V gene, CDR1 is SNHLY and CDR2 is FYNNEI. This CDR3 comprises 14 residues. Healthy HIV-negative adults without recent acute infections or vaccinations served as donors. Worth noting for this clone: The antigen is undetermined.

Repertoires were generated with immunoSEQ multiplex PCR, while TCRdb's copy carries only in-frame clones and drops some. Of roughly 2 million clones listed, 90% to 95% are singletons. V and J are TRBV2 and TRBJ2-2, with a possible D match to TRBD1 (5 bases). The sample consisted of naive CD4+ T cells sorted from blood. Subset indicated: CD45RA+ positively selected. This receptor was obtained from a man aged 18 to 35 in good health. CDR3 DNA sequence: TGTGCCAGTCAAGGGGCATTGAACACCGGGGAGCTGTTTTTT. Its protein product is CASQGALNTGELFF.